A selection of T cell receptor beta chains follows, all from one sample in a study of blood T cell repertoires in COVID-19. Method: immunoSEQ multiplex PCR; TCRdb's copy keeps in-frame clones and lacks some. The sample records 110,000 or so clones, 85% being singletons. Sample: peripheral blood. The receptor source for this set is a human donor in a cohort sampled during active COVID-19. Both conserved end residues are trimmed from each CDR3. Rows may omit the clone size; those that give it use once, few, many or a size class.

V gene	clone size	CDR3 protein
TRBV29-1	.	SAKDRVGYEQY
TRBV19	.	ASSKTGGSYNEQF
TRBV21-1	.	ASSKVCVPSTDTQY
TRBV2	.	ASGGGNEQF
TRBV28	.	ASSLDRVSTQPQH
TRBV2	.	ASSERWSSYEQY
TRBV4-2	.	ASSQVTGGEQF
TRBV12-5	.	ASEAGSSNQPQH
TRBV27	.	ASSLSPQPTGAQDTQY
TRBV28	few	ASGQPNNQPQH
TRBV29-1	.	SVARGGALKASGYT
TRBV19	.	ASSPDRESYNEQF
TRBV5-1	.	ASSRDSYEQY
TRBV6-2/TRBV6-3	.	ASSYRRGGVYEQY
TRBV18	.	ASSPPVNSRVNEQF
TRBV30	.	AWSPSGGANEQF
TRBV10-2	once	ASSDGGPGYT
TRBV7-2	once	ASSLVDRGVYEQY
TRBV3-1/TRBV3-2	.	ASSQLWTSGPYNEQF
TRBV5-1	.	ASSLAGRVFTEAF
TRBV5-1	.	ASSPGQGHDYQETQY
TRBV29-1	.	SVEDRGRGNNYGYT
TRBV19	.	ASRDTGTGVYEQY
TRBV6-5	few	ASPGQGDYEQY
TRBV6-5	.	ASKLSSLQETQY
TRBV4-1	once	ASSQDRGGALYEQY